This T cell receptor (beta chain) was obtained from a study of blood T cell repertoires in COVID-19. Study-wide context: PBMCs, B-cell-depleted T cells, or T cells were the source of the cDNA or gDNA that made up the material.

Original analysis: Reference gene primers were amplified, and this amplification served to estimate nucleated cell counts. Sequenced by immunoSEQ multiplex PCR; TCRdb stores in-frame clones only, minus some. V, J and clone size derive from that table, while D and trimming were established from the DNA sequence. The table records 180,000 or so clones, approximately 87% of them present only once. The CDR3 contains 16 residues. V gave up 4 bases and J gave up 0 bases; unmatched junction bases: 5. Germline CDR1 and CDR2: SNHLY and FYNNEI. The sample was peripheral blood. The receptor was isolated from a man younger than 35 with active or convalescent COVID-19. The chain links TRBV2 to TRBJ2-7; 11 bases fit TRBD1. Here the CDR3 DNA reads TGTGCCAGCAGTGGGACAGGGGGCGCCTCCTCCTACGAGCAGTACTTC. Encoded protein: CASSGTGGASSYEQYF.